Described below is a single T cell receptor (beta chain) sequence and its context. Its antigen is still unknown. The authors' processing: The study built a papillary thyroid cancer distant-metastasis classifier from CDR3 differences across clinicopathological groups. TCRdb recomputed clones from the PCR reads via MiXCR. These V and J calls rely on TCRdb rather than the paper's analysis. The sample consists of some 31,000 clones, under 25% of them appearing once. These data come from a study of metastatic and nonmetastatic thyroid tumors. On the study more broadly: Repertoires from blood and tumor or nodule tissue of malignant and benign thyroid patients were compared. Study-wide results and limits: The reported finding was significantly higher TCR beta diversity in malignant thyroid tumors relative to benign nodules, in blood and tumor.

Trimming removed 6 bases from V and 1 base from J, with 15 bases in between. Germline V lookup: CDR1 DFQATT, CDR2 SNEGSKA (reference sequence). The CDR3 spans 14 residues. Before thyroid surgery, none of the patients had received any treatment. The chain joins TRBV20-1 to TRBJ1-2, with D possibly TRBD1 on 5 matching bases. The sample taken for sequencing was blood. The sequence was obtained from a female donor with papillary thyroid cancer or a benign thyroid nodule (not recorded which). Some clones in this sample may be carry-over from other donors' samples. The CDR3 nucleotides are TGCAGTGCCCCAGACGGGGCCAGTAACTATGGCTACACCTTC. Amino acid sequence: CSAPDGASNYGYTF.